The clone carrying this T cell receptor (beta chain) was seen at least ten times. Its cognate antigen is unknown. CDR3 length: 14 residues. The V gene lost 3 bases and the J gene lost 8 bases, with 11 bases spanning the gap. Germline assignment: CDR1 MNHEY and CDR2 SMNVEV (reference sequence). This entry belongs to a study of T cells after yellow fever vaccination. Broader study findings: CD4 and CD8 compartments shared a small share of clonotypes.

TCRdb ran MiXCR on the 5' RACE reads and lists one entry per CDR3 protein. Among around 310,000 distinct CDR3 sequences listed, roughly 4.3% were seen once. The clonotype was recovered from a man aged 18-30 years who received the YFV17D yellow fever vaccine. This chain links TRBV27 with TRBJ2-6, with D tentatively TRBD1 or TRBD2 (5 bases each). Here the sequenced sample was PBMCs, taken 5 days after the yellow fever booster vaccination. The CDR3 DNA reads TGTGCCAGCAGTTTTGCCGGGGCCACCAACGTCCTGACTTTC. As protein: CASSFAGATNVLTF.